This is a list of T cell receptor beta chains from one sample in a study of T cells in Graves' hyperthyroidism and ophthalmopathy. TCRdb called the multiplex PCR reads again in MiXCR, with one record for every CDR3 protein. The table lists 250,000 to 400,000 distinct CDR3 sequences, about 13% of them singletons, with 34% in the top ten. The source material was blood. The receptors derive from a middle-aged woman with Graves' ophthalmopathy. CDR3s include the opening cysteine and the closing phenylalanine or tryptophan. The D gene is left open where the match is weak. Rows give clone size only sometimes, using once, few, many, or a class for an expanded clone.

v_call	d_call	j_call	clone_size	cdr3_aa	cdr3_nt
TRBV12-5	NA	TRBJ2-1	many	CASGLGRGGQFF	TGTGCTAGTGGATTGGGACGGGGTGGACAGTTCTTC
TRBV2	TRBD2	TRBJ2-7	many	CASSAPGLAETYEQYF	TGTGCCAGCAGTGCCCCGGGACTAGCGGAAACCTACGAGCAGTACTTC
TRBV18	NA	TRBJ2-1	few	CASSPPLVFQANEQFF	TGTGCCAGCTCACCACCGTTGGTTTTCCAGGCCAATGAGCAGTTCTTC
TRBV20-1	TRBD2	TRBJ2-5	many	CSALRLAEGRETQYF	TGCAGTGCATTACGACTAGCGGAGGGCCGAGAGACCCAGTACTTC
TRBV6-1	TRBD1	TRBJ1-1	many	CASSLDRGSTEAFF	TGTGCCAGCAGCCTGGACAGGGGGTCCACTGAAGCTTTCTTT
TRBV28	NA	TRBJ2-7	NA	CASSFQGRSYEQYF	TGTGCCAGCAGTTTCCAGGGGCGATCCTACGAGCAGTACTTC
TRBV6-1	NA	TRBJ2-2	NA	CASRRQMNTGELFF	TGTGCCAGCAGGAGACAGATGAACACCGGGGAGCTGTTTTTT
TRBV10-3	NA	TRBJ1-2	many	CAISGGREKGYTF	TGTGCCATCAGTGGGGGACGGGAGAAGGGCTACACCTTC
TRBV2	NA	TRBJ2-1	many	CASSERGVGEQFF	TGTGCCAGCAGTGAAAGAGGGGTTGGGGAGCAGTTCTTC
TRBV20-1	NA	TRBJ2-5	many	CSATRRGETQYF	TGCAGTGCTACACGACGGGGGGAGACCCAGTACTTC
TRBV30	NA	TRBJ1-5	many	CAWSVQGVQPQHF	TGTGCCTGGAGTGTACAAGGGGTTCAGCCCCAGCATTTT
TRBV6-1	NA	TRBJ1-4	many	CASSEPGGKLFF	TGTGCCAGCAGTGAACCGGGAGGAAAACTGTTTTTT
TRBV6-1	NA	TRBJ1-2	many	CASSETRENYGYTF	TGTGCCAGCAGTGAAACGAGGGAGAACTATGGCTACACCTTC
TRBV4-1	NA	TRBJ2-5	NA	CASSQVLGRETQYF	TGCGCCAGCAGCCAAGTTCTGGGTCGAGAGACCCAGTACTTC
TRBV28	NA	TRBJ2-1	many	CASSLWRGYNEQFF	TGTGCCAGCAGTTTATGGCGGGGCTACAATGAGCAGTTCTTC
TRBV7-8	TRBD2	TRBJ2-2	many	CASSLGGGLAAGELFF	TGTGCCAGCAGCTTAGGGGGGGGTCTAGCGGCCGGGGAGCTGTTTTTT
TRBV18	NA	TRBJ1-3	few	CASSPPIASGNTIYF	TGTGCCAGCTCACCACCAATTGCCTCTGGAAACACCATATATTTT
TRBV4-2	TRBD2	TRBJ2-3	few	CASSLSGLAGGPSTDTQYF	TGTGCCAGCAGCCTCTCGGGACTAGCGGGGGGTCCTAGCACAGATACGCAGTATTTT
TRBV20-1	TRBD2	TRBJ2-2	few	CSARRTSGSHGGTGELFF	TGCAGTGCTAGAAGGACTAGCGGGAGCCATGGTGGGACCGGGGAGCTGTTTTTT
TRBV7-2	TRBD2	TRBJ2-7	many	CASSLGLAGAVYEQYF	TGTGCCAGCAGCTTAGGCTTGGCGGGAGCTGTGTACGAGCAGTACTTC
TRBV12-3/TRBV12-4	NA	TRBJ1-2	many	CASTPETSSGYTF	TGTGCCAGCACCCCGGAGACATCATCCGGCTACACCTTC
TRBV7-9	NA	TRBJ1-2	few	CASSLSRSGPYGYTF	TGTGCCAGCAGCTTAAGTCGGTCAGGGCCCTATGGCTACACCTTC
TRBV7-8	NA	TRBJ1-5	many	CASTLGSNQPQHF	TGTGCCAGCACCCTAGGGAGCAATCAGCCCCAGCATTTT
TRBV18	NA	TRBJ2-3	few	CASSPRVGGTDTQYF	TGTGCCAGCTCACCCCGAGTAGGGGGGACAGATACGCAGTATTTT
TRBV7-9	NA	TRBJ1-3	once	CASSSPRGSGNTIYF	TGTGCCAGCAGCTCCCCCAGGGGTTCTGGAAACACCATATATTTT
TRBV11-2	NA	TRBJ2-1	many	CASSNVRHRGSNEQFF	TGTGCCAGCAGCAACGTTAGACACCGAGGATCCAATGAGCAGTTCTTC
TRBV30	TRBD2	TRBJ2-5	NA	CAWSSGLGGRQTQYF	TGTGCCTGGAGTTCGGGACTAGGAGGTCGGCAGACCCAGTACTTC
TRBV15	TRBD1	TRBJ2-7	many	CATSRDTGTVNYEQYF	TGTGCCACCAGCAGAGATACCGGGACAGTGAACTACGAGCAGTACTTC
TRBV3-1	TRBD1	TRBJ1-5	few	CASSQGQGSRPQHF	TGTGCCAGCAGCCAAGGACAGGGAAGTCGGCCCCAGCATTTT
TRBV12-3/TRBV12-4	TRBD1	TRBJ1-6	many	CASTWTGENSPLHF	TGTGCCAGCACCTGGACAGGGGAAAATTCACCCCTCCACTTT
TRBV2	NA	TRBJ1-5	many	CASSWTLDYGNQPQHF	TGTGCCAGCAGTTGGACTCTGGACTACGGCAATCAGCCCCAGCATTTT
TRBV19	NA	TRBJ1-5	NA	CASSKIGQWNQPQHF	TGTGCCAGTAGTAAAATCGGACAGTGGAATCAGCCCCAGCATTTT